What follows describes a single T cell receptor (beta chain). Data came from immunoSEQ multiplex PCR; TCRdb stores just in-frame clones and leaves some out. The sample includes around 2.5 million clones, roughly 93% of them seen just once. These data are taken from a study of shared clonotypes between healthy human individuals. The overall study: Sampling drew on donors who were two women and a few men aged 18 to 49.

The CDR3 spans 13 residues. From germline, CDR1 is SGHRS and CDR2 YFSETQ. Trimming cost V 3 bases and J 4 bases; bases outside gene matches: 3. Sequencing was carried out using naive CD4+ T cells from PBMCs. Subset specified: CD45RA+ positively selected. The source of this sequence is a man aged 18 to 29 in good health. Some clones in this sample may be carry-over from other donors' samples. The J gene is TRBJ2-5, the V gene TRBV5-1; TRBD1 matches 7 bases. The CDR3 here is CASSSWTGETQYF. CDR3 sequence (DNA): TGCGCCAGCAGCTCTTGGACAGGAGAGACCCAGTACTTC.